These 28 T cell receptor beta chains were all obtained from the same sample, sequenced in a study of T cell responses to AZD1222 COVID-19 vaccine. TCRdb's copy holds only in-frame clones and misses some; the assay was immunoSEQ multiplex PCR. Among approximately 100,000 clones listed, nearly 90% were seen once. Sequenced here: peripheral blood, sampled on day 0 of AZD1222 vaccination. The source of these receptors is an adult in good health.

This chain links TRBV15 with TRBJ2-1; TRBD1 or TRBD2 may be the D gene (5 bases each). The germline V and J ends were trimmed by 0 bases and 2 bases, with 8 bases remaining between them. The CDR3 contains 15 residues. Germline V gene data show CDR1 as LNHNV and CDR2 as YYDKDF (reference sequence). The CDR3 here is CATSRDPGPYNEQFF. DNA for the CDR3: TGTGCCACCAGCAGAGATCCGGGACCCTACAATGAGCAGTTCTTC.

This chain joins TRBV4-2 and TRBJ1-1, with 7 nucleotides matching TRBD1. CDR1 is LGHNA and CDR2 is YNFKEQ in the germline V gene. The CDR3 has 14 amino acids. V lost 2 bases, J lost 4 bases, and 4 bases stayed unmatched. CDR3 in amino acids: CASSQPRGSTEAFF. As DNA, the CDR3 is TGTGCCAGCAGCCAACCCAGGGGGAGCACTGAAGCTTTCTTT.

V usage is TRBV3-1 (or the pseudogene TRBV3-2) and J usage is TRBJ1-1; no clear D. Looked up from germline, CDR1 is LGHDT and CDR2 is YNNKEL (reference sequence). The V and J ends lost 5 bases and 1 base respectively, with 8 bases between them. This CDR3 has 13 amino acids. The CDR3 sequence: CASSMSGNTEAFF. CDR3 bases: TGTGCCAGCAGCATGTCGGGGAACACTGAAGCTTTCTTT.

The J gene is TRBJ2-7, the V gene TRBV6-5; D tentatively fits TRBD1 or TRBD2 (5 bases each). With 6 bases removed from V and 0 bases from J, the gap between germline ends came to 9 bases. This CDR3 has 13 residues. CDR1 MNHEY and CDR2 SVGAGI come from the germline V gene. The CDR3: CASRWGSSYEQYV. The CDR3 DNA reads as TGTGCCAGCAGATGGGGGAGCTCCTACGAGCAGTACGTC.

The chain joins TRBV7-9 to TRBJ2-3, with 7 bases lining up with TRBD1. CDR1 is SEHNR, CDR2 FQNEAQ, per germline (reference sequence). V trimming: 5 bases; J trimming: 4 bases; junction bases outside the gene matches: 12. The CDR3 totals 16 residues. The CDR3 is CASSHWGDRVSDTQYF. The CDR3 DNA reads as TGTGCCAGCAGCCACTGGGGTGACAGGGTCTCAGATACGCAGTATTTT.

In this sample, this clone turned up once. The chain joins TRBV5-1 to TRBJ1-5; the D gene is possibly TRBD1 (5 bases). Per the germline V gene, CDR1 is SGHRS and CDR2 is YFSETQ. Trimming cost V 4 bases and J 2 bases, with 19 bases left between them. The CDR3 consists of 17 residues. The CDR3 reads CASSPQPGGDGNQPQHF. In nucleotides, the CDR3 is TGCGCCAGCAGCCCCCAACCCGGGGGGGATGGCAATCAGCCCCAGCATTTT. Complete variable domain (other parts from reference TRBV5-1 and TRBJ1-5): KAGVTQTPRYLIKTRGQQVTLSCSPISGHRSVSWYQQTPGQGLQFLFEYFSETQRNKGNFPGRFSGRQFSNSRSEMNVSTLELGDSALYLCASSPQPGGDGNQPQHFGDGTRLSIL.

This clone appeared a single time. The rearrangement uses TRBV3-1 (or the pseudogene TRBV3-2) and TRBJ2-1; D may be TRBD2 (5 bases). The CDR3 is 13 amino acids. CDR1 LGHDT and CDR2 YNNKEL come from the germline V gene (reference sequence). V lost 5 bases to trimming and J lost 6 bases, with 11 bases between them. The CDR3 DNA sequence: TGTGCCAGCAGCTCCGGCGGAGGCAATGAGCAGTTCTTC. It is translated as CASSSGGGNEQFF.

V and J are TRBV27 and TRBJ1-1, with TRBD1 as a possible D gene (6 bases). From germline, CDR1 is MNHEY and CDR2 SMNVEV (reference sequence). The CDR3 extends over 16 amino acids. Trimming stripped 5 bases from V and 1 base from J, with 17 bases between. In DNA, the CDR3 is TGTGCCAGCAGTCTTGGCGGGGGGGGCTGGAACACTGAAGCTTTCTTT. The encoded protein is CASSLGGGGWNTEAFF.

This sequence joins TRBV7-2 and TRBJ2-3, with D maybe TRBD2 (7 bases). Germline V gene data show CDR1 as SGHTA and CDR2 as FQGNSA. The CDR3 is 13 amino acids. V dropped 6 bases and J dropped 4 bases, with 11 bases sitting between them. The CDR3 spells CASRTGGPDTQYF. The CDR3, as DNA: TGTGCCAGCAGGACGGGGGGCCCAGATACGCAGTATTTT.

In its sample, this clone was seen once. This sequence joins TRBV5-1 and TRBJ1-6, with D perhaps TRBD1 (5 bases). CDR3 length: 13 residues. CDR1 and CDR2 (germline): SGHRS, YFSETQ. Trimming took off 5 bases at V and 6 bases at J, with 9 bases between the two ends. The CDR3 is CASSPDSNSPLHF. The CDR3 nucleotides are TGCGCCAGCAGTCCAGACAGTAATTCACCCCTCCACTTT.

The V and J genes are TRBV6-1 and TRBJ1-1, with a weak D call TRBD1 (6 bases). The CDR3 spans 14 residues. With 0 bases removed from V and 4 bases from J, the gap between germline ends came to 9 bases. Germline V gene data show CDR1 as MNHNS and CDR2 as SASEGT. CDR3 in DNA: TGTGCCAGCAGTGAAGCGGGGGGCGGCACTGAAGCTTTCTTT. Translated, it gives CASSEAGGGTEAFF.

This chain uses TRBV7-9 with TRBJ1-4; D is undetermined. The ends were cut back, 5 bases at V and 7 bases at J, with 14 bases in the middle. Per germline, CDR1 SEHNR and CDR2 FQNEAQ (reference sequence). This CDR3 comprises 14 residues. CDR3 sequence reads: CASSPTVGSEKLFF. DNA of the CDR3: TGTGCCAGCAGCCCGACGGTTGGGAGTGAAAAACTGTTTTTT.

The V call is TRBV4-3, the J call TRBJ1-1; D gene uncertain. The V end was cut by 0 bases, the J end by 0 bases, with 11 bases between. Germline V gene data show CDR1 as LGHNA and CDR2 as YSLEER. This CDR3 has 16 amino acids. The CDR3 here is CASSQDLAVMNTEAFF. As DNA, the CDR3 is TGCGCCAGCAGCCAAGATCTTGCAGTGATGAACACTGAAGCTTTCTTT.

This clone occurred once. This chain uses TRBV27 with TRBJ1-1; 7 nucleotides match TRBD1. Germline V gene sequence: CDR1 MNHEY, CDR2 SMNVEV (reference sequence). J lost 4 bases, V lost 11 bases, and 10 bases had no gene match. This CDR3 has 13 amino acids. Here the CDR3 reads CAEVDRRGTEAFF. The CDR3 DNA reads TGTGCCGAAGTGGACAGGAGGGGCACTGAAGCTTTCTTT.

The chain carries TRBV6-2 or TRBV6-3 and TRBJ2-2; 14 bases map to TRBD2. CDR1 is MNHEY, CDR2 SVGEGT, per germline. CDR3 length: 18 amino acids. The V segment lost 6 bases and the J segment 0 bases; nucleotides outside the gene matches: 6. The CDR3 nucleotides are TGTGCCAGCAGCCGAGGACTAGCGGGGGGCCCGAACACCGGGGAGCTGTTTTTT. It yields the protein CASSRGLAGGPNTGELFF.

The chain has TRBV5-1 and TRBJ2-1; D is unresolved. Germline assignment: CDR1 SGHRS and CDR2 YFSETQ. CDR3 size: 15 residues. V was shortened by 4 bases and J by 8 bases, with 19 bases between the two germline ends. CDR3 nucleotides: TGCGCCAGCAGCCCCGACCGCGTAGTGGGCGATGAGCAGTTCTTC. Protein: CASSPDRVVGDEQFF.

The V and J genes are TRBV9 and TRBJ2-3, with D perhaps matching TRBD2 (5 bases). Germline V gene data show CDR1 as SGDLS and CDR2 as YYNGEE. V lost 1 base, J lost 6 bases, and 15 bases lay in between. This CDR3 has 15 amino acids. CDR3 bases: TGTGCCAGCAGCGTAAGCGGTCTCAGTTCGGATACGCAGTATTTT. It yields the protein CASSVSGLSSDTQYF.

V is TRBV7-2 and J is TRBJ2-2; D gene ambiguous. From germline, CDR1 is SGHTA and CDR2 FQGNSA. This CDR3 spans 14 amino acids. Trimming pared 4 bases from V and 1 base from J, leaving 7 bases between. The CDR3 region is CASSSYKNTGELFF. The CDR3, as DNA: TGTGCCAGCAGCTCGTACAAGAACACCGGGGAGCTGTTTTTT.

The rearrangement links TRBV12-3 or TRBV12-4 to TRBJ2-5; no definite D call. This CDR3 is built from 13 residues. Trimming took off 6 bases at V and 0 bases at J, with 8 bases between the two ends. CDR3 loop: CASRADNQETQYF. The DNA of the CDR3 is TGTGCCAGCAGAGCTGACAACCAAGAGACCCAGTACTTC.

The J gene is TRBJ2-3, the V gene TRBV5-1; 9 bases line up with TRBD2. The CDR3 extends over 18 amino acids. Germline V lookup: CDR1 SGHRS, CDR2 YFSETQ. J lost 2 bases, V lost 0 bases, and 10 bases had no gene match. The DNA for the CDR3 is TGCGCCAGCAGCTTGGGAGGTAGCGGGAGCGCCTCCACAGATACGCAGTATTTT. Its protein is CASSLGGSGSASTDTQYF.

This chain uses TRBV7-3 with TRBJ2-2, with TRBD2 identical over 8 bases. V trimming: 5 bases; J trimming: 4 bases; junction bases outside the gene matches: 6. CDR3 size: 15 residues. Germline V gene lookup returns CDR1 SGHTA and CDR2 FQGTGA. The CDR3 region has the DNA TGTGCCAGCAGCCCGGGAGGGCCGAGCACCGGGGAGCTGTTTTTT. Translated: CASSPGGPSTGELFF.

V is TRBV7-2 and J is TRBJ2-7; D not resolved. Deletions cut 0 bases from V and 5 bases from J, with 8 bases between. In germline, CDR1 is SGHTA, CDR2 FQGNSA. The CDR3 sequence is 13 residues long. The CDR3 region has the DNA TGTGCCAGCAGCTTAGCAGGGTCCCACGAGCAGTACTTC. The encoded protein is CASSLAGSHEQYF.

V and J are TRBV5-6 and TRBJ2-7, with TRBD1 matching 7 bases. The CDR3 consists of 14 residues. J was trimmed by 2 bases and V by 8 bases; bases with no gene match: 10. Germline CDR1 reads SGHDT; CDR2 reads YYEEEE. This CDR3 reads CASIQQGLPYEQYF. DNA for the CDR3: TGTGCCAGTATCCAACAGGGGTTACCCTACGAGCAGTACTTC.

This sequence joins TRBV5-1 and TRBJ2-3; D might be TRBD2 (5 bases). Between the trimmed V and J ends, which lost 3 bases and 1 base, there was a span of 15 bases. The germline V gene has CDR1 SGHRS and CDR2 YFSETQ. The CDR3 spans 16 residues. CDR3 nucleotides: TGCGCCAGCAGCTCAGGCGGGCAGGTGGGCACAGATACGCAGTATTTT. This translates into CASSSGGQVGTDTQYF.

The chain uses TRBV2 and TRBJ1-5; D gene unclear. The CDR3 extends over 12 amino acids. Germline V gene lookup returns CDR1 SNHLY and CDR2 FYNNEI. Trimming stripped 4 bases from V and 7 bases from J, with 8 bases between. The CDR3 nucleotides read TGTGCCAGCAGTGTCCGGGGACAGCCCCAGCATTTT. Encoded protein: CASSVRGQPQHF.

The chain couples TRBV7-2 to TRBJ2-7, with TRBD2 identical over 8 bases. This CDR3 spans 17 amino acids. Unmatched junction bases numbered 15, after V lost 4 bases and J lost 4 bases. Germline V gene sequence: CDR1 SGHTA, CDR2 FQGNSA. CDR3 DNA sequence: TGTGCCAGCAGCTCCAACGCCAGAATAGCGGGGATTTACGAGCAGTACTTC. This sequence encodes CASSSNARIAGIYEQYF.

Concerning this clone: At one end the junction does not follow the germline gene, possibly because of a read error. This sequence joins TRBV7-3 and TRBJ2-7; perhaps TRBD1 as D (5 bases). This CDR3 is 15 amino acids long. Germline assignment: CDR1 SGHTA and CDR2 FQGTGA. This chain's CDR3 is CASSLTKGISYEQYF. In DNA, the CDR3 is TGTGCCAGCAGCCTAACCAAGGGGATTTCCTACGAGCAGTACTTC.

This clone was seen once. The chain joins TRBV9 to TRBJ2-1; D not certain. The germline V gene encodes CDR1 SGDLS and CDR2 YYNGEE. V dropped 0 bases and J dropped 0 bases, with 7 bases sitting between them. CDR3 length: 15 amino acids. CDR3 sequence reads: CASSVGRSSYNEQFF. CDR3 coding DNA: TGTGCCAGCAGCGTAGGTAGAAGCTCCTACAATGAGCAGTTCTTC.